The TCR beta chain described here comes from a study of blood T cells in healthy people across ages. General study points: Estimates of total diversity, which came from one million sequenced T cells, were considered to be underestimates. The donors' CMV status was not determined, possibly confounding changes in expanded clonotypes. Age showed a roughly linear inverse relationship with TCR beta diversity per million T cells.

This CDR3 region has 15 residues. The germline V gene has CDR1 SGHTA and CDR2 FQGNSA. At least 6 micrograms of total RNA were extracted per sample. Alongside a J-beta primer mix, a sample-barcoded 5' primer served in a second PCR lasting about 7 to 11 cycles. TCRdb processed the 5' RACE reads anew with MiXCR; each CDR3 protein has one entry. The data hold 1 million to 1.2 million distinct CDR3 sequences, with roughly two fifths observed a single time. This clonotype was detected many times. Its antigen is not identified. One end of the junction varies from germline; a read error may be responsible. What was sequenced was blood. The chain joins TRBV7-2 to TRBJ1-5; D possibly corresponds to TRBD1 (5 bases). This TCR came from a man between 18 and 29 years old in good health. The CDR3 DNA sequence: TGTGCCAGCAGTTTAGAGGGGTTGAGCAATCAGCCCCAGCATTTT. Translating gives CASSLEGLSNQPQHF.